The entry below gives a single T cell receptor (beta chain) sequence along with its context. This record belongs to a study of blood T cell repertoires in COVID-19. Background on the study: Sites across the United States, Italy and Spain contributed samples from acute and convalescent COVID-19. Sources were T cells, B-cell-depleted T cells, or PBMCs; the material itself was cDNA or gDNA.

The authors' processing: Quantification of nucleated cells was approximated via reference gene primer amplification. The protocol was immunoSEQ multiplex PCR, while the TCRdb copy is restricted to in-frame clones and leaves out a portion. Clone size and V and J calls were adopted from that table, with D and trimming inferred from the DNA. The top ten hold more than 10% of the sample, which has around 260,000 clones, over 75% seen once. What was sequenced was peripheral blood. The sequence derives from a human donor in a cohort sampled during active COVID-19.

The CDR3 loop reads CASRKTGQGWEAQHF. The CDR3 coding sequence is TGTGCCAGTCGGAAGACGGGACAGGGTTGGGAAGCCCAGCATTTT. The rearrangement uses TRBV19 and TRBJ1-5; 9 nucleotides match TRBD1. Germline trimming cut 8 bases from V and 11 bases from J; bases unmatched to any gene: 16. There are 15 residues in the CDR3. Germline-derived CDR1 and CDR2 are LNHDA and SQIVND (reference sequence).